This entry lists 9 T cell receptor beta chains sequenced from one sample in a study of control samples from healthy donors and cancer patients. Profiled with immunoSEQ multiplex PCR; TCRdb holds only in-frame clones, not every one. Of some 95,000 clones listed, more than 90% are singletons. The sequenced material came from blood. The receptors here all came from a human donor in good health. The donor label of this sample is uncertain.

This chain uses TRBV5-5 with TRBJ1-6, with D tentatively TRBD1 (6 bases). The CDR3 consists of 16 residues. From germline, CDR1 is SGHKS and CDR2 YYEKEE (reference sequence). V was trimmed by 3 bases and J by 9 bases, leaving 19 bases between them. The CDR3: CASSYDPGAGVSPLHF. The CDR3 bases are TGTGCCAGCAGCTATGACCCGGGGGCGGGTGTTTCACCCCTCCACTTT. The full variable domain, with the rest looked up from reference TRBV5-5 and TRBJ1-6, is DAGVTQSPTHLIKTRGQQVTLRCSPISGHKSVSWYQQVLGQGPQFIFQYYEKEERGRGNFPDRFSARQFPNYSSELNVNALLLGDSALYLCASSYDPGAGVSPLHFGNGTRLTVT.

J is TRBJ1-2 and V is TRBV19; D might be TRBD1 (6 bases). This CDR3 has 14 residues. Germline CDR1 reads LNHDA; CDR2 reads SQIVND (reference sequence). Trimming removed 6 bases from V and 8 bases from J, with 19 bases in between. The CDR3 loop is CASRTPGARAGYTF. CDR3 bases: TGTGCCAGTAGAACGCCGGGGGCGCGGGCAGGCTACACCTTC.

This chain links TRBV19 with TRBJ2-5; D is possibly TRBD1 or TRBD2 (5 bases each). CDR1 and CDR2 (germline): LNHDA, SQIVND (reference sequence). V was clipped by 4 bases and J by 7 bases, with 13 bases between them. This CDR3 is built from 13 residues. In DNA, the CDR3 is TGTGCCAGTAGTACCACGGGACCTGGGACCCAGTACTTC. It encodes CASSTTGPGTQYF. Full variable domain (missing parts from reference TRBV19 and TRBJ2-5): DGGITQSPKYLFRKEGQNVTLSCEQNLNHDAMYWYRQDPGQGLRLIYYSQIVNDFQKGDIAEGYSVSREKKESFPLTVTSAQKNPTAFYLCASSTTGPGTQYFGPGTRLLVL.

Here the CDR3 DNA reads TGTGCCAGCAGTGTAGGGACAGGGGTCAATGAGCAGTTCTTC. Amino acid sequence: CASSVGTGVNEQFF. The chain carries TRBV2 and TRBJ2-1; TRBD1 aligns across 10 bases. CDR3 length equals 14 residues. Germline CDR1 is SNHLY and CDR2 is FYNNEI. V shed 4 bases, J shed 6 bases, and the junction held 3 bases outside the gene matches. The full variable domain, completed using reference TRBV2 and TRBJ2-1, is EPEVTQTPSHQVTQMGQEVILRCVPISNHLYFYWYRQILGQKVEFLVSFYNNEISEKSEIFDDQFSVERPDGSNFTLKIRSTKLEDSAMYFCASSVGTGVNEQFFGPGTRLTVL.

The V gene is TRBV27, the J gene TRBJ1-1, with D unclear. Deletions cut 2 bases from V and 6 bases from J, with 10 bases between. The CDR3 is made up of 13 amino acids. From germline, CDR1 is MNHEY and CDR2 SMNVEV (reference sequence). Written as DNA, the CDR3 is TGTGCCAGCAGTTTAGAAGGGTCCTCTGAAGCTTTCTTT. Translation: CASSLEGSSEAFF.

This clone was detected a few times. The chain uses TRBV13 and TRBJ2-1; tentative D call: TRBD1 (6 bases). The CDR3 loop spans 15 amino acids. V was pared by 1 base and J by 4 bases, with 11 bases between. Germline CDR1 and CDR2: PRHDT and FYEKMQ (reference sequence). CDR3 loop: CASSLAAGEYNEQFF. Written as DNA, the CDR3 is TGTGCCAGCAGCTTAGCTGCAGGGGAATACAATGAGCAGTTCTTC.

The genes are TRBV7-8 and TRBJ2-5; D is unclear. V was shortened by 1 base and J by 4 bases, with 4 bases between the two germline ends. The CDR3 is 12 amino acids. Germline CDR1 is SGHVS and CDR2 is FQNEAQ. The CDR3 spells CASSLVGETQYF. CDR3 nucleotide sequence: TGTGCCAGCAGCTTAGTGGGAGAGACCCAGTACTTC.

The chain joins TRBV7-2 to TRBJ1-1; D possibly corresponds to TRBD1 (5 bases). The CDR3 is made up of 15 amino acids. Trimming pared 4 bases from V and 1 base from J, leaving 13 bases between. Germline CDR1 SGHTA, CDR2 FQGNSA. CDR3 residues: CASSSDRQKNTEAFF. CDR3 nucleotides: TGTGCCAGCAGCTCCGACCGACAGAAGAACACTGAAGCTTTCTTT.

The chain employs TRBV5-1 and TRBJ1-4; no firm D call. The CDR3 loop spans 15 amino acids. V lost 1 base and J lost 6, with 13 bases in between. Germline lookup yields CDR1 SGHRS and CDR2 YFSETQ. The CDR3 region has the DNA TGCGCCAGCAGCTTGTCGCGGGGTTCGGATGAAAAACTGTTTTTT. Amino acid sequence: CASSLSRGSDEKLFF.